This paragraph covers one T cell receptor (beta chain) sequence. The antigen remains undetermined. From the multiplex PCR reads, TCRdb called clonotypes with MiXCR, one entry per CDR3 protein. The sample includes around 17,000 distinct CDR3 sequences, about 45% of them seen just once. This CDR3 region has 15 residues. V was pared by 3 bases and J by 6 bases, with 10 bases of the junction left unmatched. The record originates from a study of breast tumors, draining lymph nodes, adjacent tissues. Findings of the study overall: Luminal-like breast cancer showed significantly higher tumor–nontumor repertoire similarity than basal-like. Compared with lymph nodes, tumors were less diverse; compared with nontumor tissue, more. The lymph node origin of tumor T cells was framed as consistent with a hypothesis, not demonstrated.

The clonotype comes from a female donor with breast cancer. Some clones in this sample may be carry-over from other donors' samples. The sequencing input was tumor-adjacent breast tissue. The chain joins TRBV12-3 or TRBV12-4 to TRBJ2-7; 8 bases line up with TRBD1. Written as DNA, the CDR3 is TGTGCCAGCAGTTTCGGCTGGAGGACAGGGCGCGAGCAGTACTTC. Translated, it gives CASSFGWRTGREQYF.